This entry features one TCR beta chain sequence. There are 12 residues in the CDR3. Germline V gene sequence: CDR1 GTSNPN, CDR2 SVGIG (reference sequence). With 3 bases removed from V and 7 bases from J, the gap between germline ends came to 9 bases. This sample was included in a study of cytomegalovirus exposure and HLA in healthy donors. Primers for the PCR totalled 60 Vbeta and 13 Jbeta. Measured with immunoSEQ multiplex PCR; TCRdb has only the in-frame clones, and not every one. The sample includes 80,000 to 95,000 clones, 80% to 90% seen only once; the top ten take over 5%. This sequence was found in a woman between 18 and 30 years old in good health and CMV-seropositive. V is TRBV30 and J is TRBJ1-4; D may be TRBD1 (5 bases). The sample was PBMCs. The CDR3 protein is CAWRQAVEKLFF. The CDR3 bases are TGTGCCTGGAGACAGGCTGTTGAAAAACTGTTTTTT. The variable domain in full, with the rest retrieved from reference TRBV30 and TRBJ1-4, is SQTIHQWPATLVQPVGSPLSLECTVEGTSNPNLYWYRQAAGRGLQLLFYSVGIGQISSEVPQNLSASRPQDRQFILSSKKLLLSDSGFYLCAWRQAVEKLFFGSGTQLSVL.